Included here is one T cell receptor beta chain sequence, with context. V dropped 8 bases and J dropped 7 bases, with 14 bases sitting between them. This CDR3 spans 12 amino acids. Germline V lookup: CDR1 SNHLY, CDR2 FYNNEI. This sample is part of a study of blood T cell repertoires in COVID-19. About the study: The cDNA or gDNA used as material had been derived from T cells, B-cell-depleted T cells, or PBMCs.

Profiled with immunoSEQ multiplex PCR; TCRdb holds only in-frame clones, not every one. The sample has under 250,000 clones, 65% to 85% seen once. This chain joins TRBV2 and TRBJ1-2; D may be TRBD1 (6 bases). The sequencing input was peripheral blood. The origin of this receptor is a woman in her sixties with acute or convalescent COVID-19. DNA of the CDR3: TGTGCCAGCGCTACAGGGATACTTGGCTACACCTTC. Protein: CASATGILGYTF. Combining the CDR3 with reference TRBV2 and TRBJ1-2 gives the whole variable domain EPEVTQTPSHQVTQMGQEVILRCVPISNHLYFYWYRQILGQKVEFLVSFYNNEISEKSEIFDDQFSVERPDGSNFTLKIRSTKLEDSAMYFCASATGILGYTFGSGTRLTVV.